This is a list of T cell receptor beta chains from one sample in a study of shared clonotypes between healthy human individuals. Measured with immunoSEQ multiplex PCR; TCRdb has only the in-frame clones, and not every one. This sample yields some 300,000 clones, of which about 73% are seen a single time; 10% belongs to the top ten. Material: memory CD4+ T cells sorted from blood. The receptors come from a man aged 30 to 45 in good health. CDR3s include the opening cysteine and the closing phenylalanine or tryptophan. The D gene is left open where the match is weak. Clone size, where shown, is once, few, many, or a class for clones that have expanded.

>TRBV5-1|once|TRBJ1-1|NA
TGCGCCAGCAGCTTCAGTTCAGGGGCCACTCAAGCTTTCTTT
CASSFSSGATQAFF
>TRBV10-2|NA|TRBJ2-1|TRBD2
TGCGCCAGCATGACGGGAGGAAATTACAATGAGCAGTTCTTC
CASMTGGNYNEQFF
>TRBV6-5|NA|TRBJ2-1|NA
TGTGCCAGCAAGGGGGGGGCCAATGAGCAGTTCTTC
CASKGGANEQFF
>TRBV11-3|NA|TRBJ2-3|TRBD2
TGTGCCAGCAGCTGGGGGACTAGCGGGAGTTCAGATACGCAGTATTTT
CASSWGTSGSSDTQYF
>TRBV7-2|NA|TRBJ2-3|TRBD2
TGTGCCAGCAGCCCTAATAGCGGGATTGGGACAGATACGCAGTATTTT
CASSPNSGIGTDTQYF
>TRBV11-1|NA|TRBJ2-7|NA
TGTGCCAGCAGCTTAGCGAACCGGCGGGCCTACGAGCAGTACTTC
CASSLANRRAYEQYF
>TRBV10-3|many|TRBJ2-7|NA
TGTGCCGCGATGGGCGTCTACGAGCAGTACTTC
CAAMGVYEQYF
>TRBV5-6|once|TRBJ2-3|NA
TGTGCCAGCAAACCCCAACCAGCAGATACGCAGTATTTT
CASKPQPADTQYF
>TRBV6-6|NA|TRBJ2-7|TRBD2
TGTGCCAGCACTCCACTAGCGGGAGAATCCTACGAGCAGTACTTC
CASTPLAGESYEQYF
>TRBV10-3|NA|TRBJ1-2|TRBD1
TGTGCCATCAGTGAGGCGGTCACAGGGGTTGCTGGCTACACCTTC
CAISEAVTGVAGYTF
>TRBV9|many|TRBJ2-6|NA
TGTGCCAGCAGCGGCCAGAATTCTGGGGCCAACGTCCTGACTTTC
CASSGQNSGANVLTF
>TRBV19|NA|TRBJ1-5|TRBD1
TGTGCCAGTAGTATGCTTTGGGACAGGGGGCAAAATGGGCGCCAGCCCCAGCATTTT
CASSMLWDRGQNGRQPQHF
>TRBV6-5|NA|TRBJ2-5|TRBD1
TGTGCCAGCAGTCCACAGGGGTTTGGGCTAGAGACCCAGTACTTC
CASSPQGFGLETQYF
>TRBV2|NA|TRBJ1-5|NA
TGTGCCAGCAGCATAAACACAGGGTTGGGCAATCAGCCCCAGCATTTT
CASSINTGLGNQPQHF
>TRBV4-1|NA|TRBJ2-1|NA
TGCGCCAGCAGCCGCTCCTGGAATGAGCAGTTCTTC
CASSRSWNEQFF
>TRBV18|few|TRBJ2-7|TRBD1
TGTGCCAGCTCACCTTCGCAGGGGGTCCACGAGCAGTACTTC
CASSPSQGVHEQYF
>TRBV5-1|few|TRBJ1-1|NA
TGCGCCAGCAGCTTGGACGGCCTGAACACTGAAGCTTTCTTT
CASSLDGLNTEAFF
>TRBV19|NA|TRBJ2-1|TRBD2
TGTGCCAGTAGTAGCACCGGGACTAGGGTAGACAATGAGCAGTTCTTC
CASSSTGTRVDNEQFF
>TRBV7-9|NA|TRBJ2-1|TRBD2
TGTGCCAGCAACCCGGGACTAGCGGGAGGTGAGCAGTTCTTC
CASNPGLAGGEQFF
>TRBV7-9|NA|TRBJ2-1|NA
TGTGCCAGCAGCACCTCCTGGGGGGCGAATGAGCAGTTCTTC
CASSTSWGANEQFF
>TRBV18|NA|TRBJ2-7|NA
TGTGCCAGCTCACCCATGATGGACGAGCAGTACTTC
CASSPMMDEQYF
>TRBV7-2|few|TRBJ2-7|NA
TGTGCCAGCAGCCCCCGACTTGTATCCTACGAGCAGTACTTC
CASSPRLVSYEQYF
>TRBV9|NA|TRBJ1-5|TRBD1
TGTGCCAGCAGCCCTGAACAGGGGTGGCAGCCCCAGCATTTT
CASSPEQGWQPQHF
>TRBV5-1|NA|TRBJ1-3|TRBD1
TGCGCCAGCAGCGGAGGGACAGGCTCTGGAAACACCATATATTTT
CASSGGTGSGNTIYF
>TRBV7-3|few|TRBJ2-1|NA
TGTGCCAGCAGCGATCGGGAGTACAATGAGCAGTTCTTC
CASSDREYNEQFF
>TRBV5-1|once|TRBJ1-4|NA
TGCGCCAGCAGCTTAGCCGGGGCTGATGAAAAACTGTTTTTT
CASSLAGADEKLFF
>TRBV10-2|NA|TRBJ2-7|NA
TGCGCCTCTAGACAGGACTCCTACGAGCAGTACTTC
CASRQDSYEQYF
>TRBV19|few|TRBJ1-2|NA
TGTGCCAGTAGTATAGATCGCGCGGGGGGCTACACCTTC
CASSIDRAGGYTF
>TRBV18|NA|TRBJ2-7|NA
TGTGCCAGCTCAACGCGGTTAGAATCTGGCGAGCAGTACTTC
CASSTRLESGEQYF
>TRBV10-3|few|TRBJ2-7|TRBD2
TGTGCCATCAGTGGTAATAGCGGGTGGAGCAATTCAGACTACGAGCAGTACTTC
CAISGNSGWSNSDYEQYF
>TRBV5-1|NA|TRBJ2-7|TRBD1
TGCGCCAGTAGGGATACCCCGGGACAGGGGGCCTACGAGCAGTACTTC
CASRDTPGQGAYEQYF
>TRBV19|NA|TRBJ1-5|TRBD1
TGTGCCAGTAGTAACACCCTGACAGGGTACAATCAGCCCCAGCATTTT
CASSNTLTGYNQPQHF
>TRBV6-1|NA|TRBJ2-7|NA
TGTGCCAGCAGACGCGAAGGTGGCAGCACCTACGAGCAGTACTTC
CASRREGGSTYEQYF
>TRBV7-9|NA|TRBJ1-5|NA
TGTGCCAGCAGCTTAGCGGGGCAGGGGAATCAGCCCCAGCATTTT
CASSLAGQGNQPQHF
>TRBV6-6|once|TRBJ2-5|NA
TGTGCCAGCAGAGTGAGGGAGCAGGGAGAGACCCAGTACTTC
CASRVREQGETQYF
>TRBV7-8|NA|TRBJ2-7|NA
TGTGCCAGCAGCTTAAGGGGAGGAACCTACGAGCAGTACTTC
CASSLRGGTYEQYF
>TRBV18|NA|TRBJ2-7|NA
TGTGCCAGCTCACCAGGGTCCACGTACGAGCAGTACTTC
CASSPGSTYEQYF
>TRBV28|NA|TRBJ2-7|TRBD2
TGTGCCAGCACCCCCGCAGGGCGTAGCGGGGCCTACGAGCAGTACTTC
CASTPAGRSGAYEQYF
>TRBV9|NA|TRBJ2-3|TRBD2
TGTGCCAGCAGCTCACGAAATAGCGGGAGAAGGGCAGATACGCAGTATTTT
CASSSRNSGRRADTQYF
>TRBV10-3|NA|TRBJ2-2|NA
TGTGCCATCAGTGAGTCGCGGGGAACCGGGGAGCTGTTTTTT
CAISESRGTGELFF
>TRBV5-6|NA|TRBJ1-2|TRBD1
TGTGCCAGCAGCTTACCCGGGACAGGAGGAAACTATGGCTACACCTTC
CASSLPGTGGNYGYTF
>TRBV6-9|NA|TRBJ2-2|TRBD1
TGTGCCAGCAGAAGGGGGCATGGGCCCGGGGAGCTGTTTTTT
CASRRGHGPGELFF
>TRBV15|NA|TRBJ2-1|TRBD1
TGTGCCACCAGCACCTTATCGAGCCAACAGGGGACGCAGTTCTTC
CATSTLSSQQGTQFF
>TRBV2|few|TRBJ2-2|NA
TGTGCCAACAGAGACCCGATGAACACCGGGGAGCTGTTTTTT
CANRDPMNTGELFF
>TRBV5-6|once|TRBJ2-3|NA
TGTGCCAGCAGCCGGACCGACCGGGGGATGGAGGATACGCAGTATTTT
CASSRTDRGMEDTQYF
>TRBV11-2|once|TRBJ2-7|NA
TGTGCCAGCAGCCTCGCAGAGGTACACGAGCAGTACTTC
CASSLAEVHEQYF
>TRBV7-8|few|TRBJ2-1|TRBD2
TGTGCCAGCAGCTTAGTCCTAGCGGGAGGGGGGGCCAATGAGCAGTTCTTC
CASSLVLAGGGANEQFF
>TRBV5-4|NA|TRBJ2-5|TRBD2
TGTGCCAGCAGCTTGTTAGCGGGAGAGACCCAGTACTTC
CASSLLAGETQYF
>TRBV27|NA|TRBJ2-1|NA
TGTGCCAGCAACCGTGTAGGGGGGCGGGTTCCCTACAATGAGCAGTTCTTC
CASNRVGGRVPYNEQFF
>TRBV6-1|NA|TRBJ2-7|TRBD2
TGTGCCAGCAGTGACGGACTAGCGGGCCGAGGGGGAACTTACGAGCAGTACTTC
CASSDGLAGRGGTYEQYF
>TRBV11-2|NA|TRBJ2-3|NA
TGTGCCAGCAGCCGTGGACTGGGGGGCGATACGCAGTATTTT
CASSRGLGGDTQYF